The 31 T cell receptor beta chains listed next were all sequenced from one sample in a study of cytomegalovirus exposure and HLA in healthy donors. This PCR relied on a set of 60 Vbeta primers and 13 Jbeta primers. TCRdb keeps only in-frame clones here, not all; method: immunoSEQ multiplex PCR. The sample holds 100,000 to 150,000 clones, roughly 70% seen once. What was sequenced was PBMCs. The receptor source for this set is a man younger than 40 in good health and CMV-seronegative.

The sample holds a few counts of this clone. The DNA of the CDR3 is TGTGCCAGCAGCACAGGGTCCTCTTCACCCCTCCACTTT. This translates into CASSTGSSSPLHF. The genes are TRBV11-2 and TRBJ1-6; tentatively, D is TRBD1 (6 bases). CDR3 size: 13 residues. Deletions cut 5 bases from V and 9 bases from J, with 11 bases between. Germline lookup yields CDR1 SGHAT and CDR2 FQNNGV.

J is TRBJ1-6 and V is TRBV30, with a tentative D call TRBD1 (6 bases). Trimming took off 2 bases at V and 6 bases at J, with 11 bases between the two ends. The CDR3 length is 14 residues. Germline CDR1 is GTSNPN and CDR2 is SVGIG (reference sequence). This chain's CDR3 is CAWSWGQINSPLHF. Here the CDR3 DNA reads TGTGCCTGGAGTTGGGGGCAGATTAATTCACCCCTCCACTTT.

The V gene is TRBV2, the J gene TRBJ1-6; 9 bases are shared with TRBD1. CDR1 SNHLY and CDR2 FYNNEI come from the germline V gene. Unmatched junction bases numbered 8, after V lost 11 bases and J lost 9 bases. CDR3 size: 13 residues. The CDR3 DNA follows: TGTGCCTTTGGACAGGGGCACGGTTCACCCCTCCACTTT. Translated, it gives CAFGQGHGSPLHF.

This clone was recorded only once. The rearrangement joins TRBV18 to TRBJ1-2; TRBD1 might be the D (6 bases). The CDR3 sequence is 11 residues long. V dropped 2 bases and J dropped 13 bases, with 11 bases sitting between them. In germline, CDR1 is KGHSH, CDR2 LQKENI. CDR3 loop: CASSPADRGTF. For the CDR3, the DNA is TGTGCCAGCTCACCAGCGGACAGAGGCACCTTC.

The count of this clone is one. The J gene is TRBJ1-1, the V gene TRBV2; D not resolved. CDR3 length equals 12 residues. Germline V gene sequence: CDR1 SNHLY, CDR2 FYNNEI. V dropped 6 bases and J dropped 6 bases, with 11 bases sitting between them. The CDR3: CASRARGPEAFF. CDR3 nucleotide sequence: TGTGCCAGCAGGGCCCGAGGTCCTGAAGCTTTCTTT.

This chain joins TRBV7-8 and TRBJ2-7; the match to TRBD1 covers 10 bases. Trimming took 6 bases from V and 5 from J; bases not matched to a gene: 10. The CDR3 has 15 residues. Germline lookup yields CDR1 SGHVS and CDR2 FQNEAQ. CDR3 region: CASRPIRTGGDEQYF. CDR3 in DNA: TGTGCCAGCAGACCTATACGGACAGGGGGGGACGAGCAGTACTTC.

The chain has TRBV28 and TRBJ1-2, with unresolved D. Trimming removed 2 bases from V and 7 bases from J, with 11 bases in between. There are 13 residues in the CDR3. Per germline, CDR1 MDHEN and CDR2 SYDVKM. CDR3 region: CASSLISDRGYTF. CDR3 nucleotide sequence: TGTGCCAGCAGTTTAATTTCAGATCGTGGCTACACCTTC.

Points on this clone: One junction end disagrees with the germline gene, perhaps due to a read error. This sample also contains other DNA sequences that code for the same CDR3. The rearrangement uses TRBV4-1 and TRBJ2-1, with 10 bases identical to TRBD1. Germline CDR1 MGHRA, CDR2 YSYEKL. The CDR3 covers 16 residues. Written as DNA, the CDR3 is TGCGCCAGCAGCGCTAAGACAGGGGGCTCCGACAATGAGCAGTTCTTC. Residues: CASSAKTGGSDNEQFF.

The chain recombines TRBV4-2 with TRBJ2-1; D possibly corresponds to TRBD2 (7 bases). Germline-derived CDR1 and CDR2 are LGHNA and YNFKEQ. Trimming left V 1 base short and J 4 bases short, with 11 bases between. The CDR3 loop spans 15 amino acids. The CDR3 nucleotides read TGTGCCAGCAGCCAAGGCGCGGGGGCGTACAATGAGCAGTTCTTC. This encodes CASSQGAGAYNEQFF.

The J gene is TRBJ2-7, the V gene TRBV9; no definite D call. CDR1 is SGDLS and CDR2 is YYNGEE in the germline V gene. The CDR3 consists of 14 residues. Trimming cost V 2 bases and J 6 bases, with 15 bases left between them. CDR3 bases: TGTGCCAGCAGCGTTAGCCGGCTCTCCGGCGAGCAGTACTTC. Protein: CASSVSRLSGEQYF.

The V and J genes are TRBV5-1 and TRBJ1-2, with D unclear. Germline V gene data show CDR1 as SGHRS and CDR2 as YFSETQ. The V end was cut by 5 bases, the J end by 4 bases, with 15 bases between. The CDR3 length is 14 residues. The CDR3 is CASSFDRVSYGYTF. CDR3 DNA: TGCGCCAGCAGTTTCGACCGGGTTTCCTATGGCTACACCTTC.

The rearrangement links TRBV19 to TRBJ1-2; perhaps TRBD1 as D (5 bases). The germline CDR1 and CDR2 sequences are LNHDA and SQIVND (reference sequence). V was clipped by 5 bases and J by 4 bases, with 17 bases between them. The CDR3 covers 15 residues. CDR3 DNA: TGTGCCAGTAGTCCCCGGGAGGGGCGCGGCTATGGCTACACCTTC. Protein sequence: CASSPREGRGYGYTF.

The rearrangement joins TRBV27 to TRBJ2-7; tentatively, D is TRBD2 (5 bases). Germline lookup yields CDR1 MNHEY and CDR2 SMNVEV (reference sequence). V was shortened by 5 bases and J by 5 bases, with 13 bases between the two germline ends. This CDR3 is 13 amino acids long. This CDR3 reads CASSPGFGHEQYF. The DNA of the CDR3 is TGTGCCAGCAGTCCGGGGTTTGGGCACGAGCAGTACTTC.

As regards this clone: The sample has other DNA sequences that encode this CDR3 too. The chain links TRBV28 to TRBJ2-7; D may be TRBD1 (5 bases). From germline, CDR1 is MDHEN and CDR2 SYDVKM. This CDR3 comprises 17 residues. Trimming cost V 1 base and J 0 bases, with 16 bases left between them. This CDR3 reads CASSLFWTDTISYEQYF. CDR3 bases: TGTGCCAGCAGTTTATTCTGGACGGACACTATCTCCTACGAGCAGTACTTC.

In its sample, this clone was seen a few times. V and J are TRBV9 and TRBJ2-3; D possibly corresponds to TRBD1 (6 bases). The CDR3 has 16 amino acids. In germline, CDR1 is SGDLS, CDR2 YYNGEE. With 0 bases removed from V and 1 base from J, the gap between germline ends came to 12 bases. The CDR3 DNA reads TGTGCCAGCAGCGTAGTCCAGGGGATGGGCACAGATACGCAGTATTTT. Translating it yields CASSVVQGMGTDTQYF.

This clone appeared once. The rearrangement uses TRBV28 and TRBJ2-7; perhaps TRBD1 as D (6 bases). V was clipped by 2 bases and J by 5 bases, with 16 bases between them. Germline assignment: CDR1 MDHEN and CDR2 SYDVKM. The CDR3 contains 15 residues. The CDR3 protein is CASSLGGTGQNEQYF. CDR3 sequence (DNA): TGTGCCAGCAGTTTAGGGGGAACAGGGCAGAACGAGCAGTACTTC.

The V gene is TRBV7-3, the J gene TRBJ1-2; D may be TRBD1 (6 bases). The CDR3 spans 13 residues. Trimming cost V 4 bases and J 3 bases, with 9 bases left between them. The germline gives CDR1 SGHTA, CDR2 FQGTGA. CDR3 residues: CASSSGEDYGYTF. The CDR3 region has the DNA TGTGCCAGCAGCTCAGGGGAAGACTATGGCTACACCTTC.

The rearrangement joins TRBV13 to TRBJ2-1, with no clear D. CDR3 length equals 12 residues. CDR1 and CDR2 (germline): PRHDT, FYEKMQ (reference sequence). With 3 bases removed from V and 7 bases from J, the gap between germline ends came to 7 bases. CDR3 coding DNA: TGTGCCAGCAGCTTTTCTGTTAATGAGCAGTTCTTC. Translation gives CASSFSVNEQFF.

This clone was seen just once. The J gene is TRBJ2-3, the V gene TRBV6-5; unclear D gene. The V end was cut by 2 bases, the J end by 6 bases, with 6 bases between. CDR3 length equals 12 residues. The germline V gene has CDR1 MNHEY and CDR2 SVGAGI. CDR3 coding DNA: TGTGCCAGCAGTTACCGAGGCGATACGCAGTATTTT. It translates to CASSYRGDTQYF.

This chain joins TRBV7-3 and TRBJ1-1; 7 bases align to TRBD1. The CDR3 spans 14 residues. Trimming removed 3 bases from V and 1 base from J; junction bases left unmatched: 2. Germline V CDR1 and CDR2: SGHTA, FQGTGA. CDR3 amino acids: CASSLTGPNTEAFF. Written as DNA, the CDR3 is TGTGCCAGCAGCTTGACAGGGCCGAACACTGAAGCTTTCTTT. The full variable domain, in which reference TRBV7-3 and TRBJ1-1 provide the parts outside the CDR3, is GAGVSQTPSNKVTEKGKYVELRCDPISGHTALYWYRQSLGQGPEFLIYFQGTGAADDSGLPNDRFFAVRPEGSVSTLKIQRTERGDSAVYLCASSLTGPNTEAFFGQGTRLTVV.

The V and J genes are TRBV18 and TRBJ1-5; D is ambiguous. Germline values: CDR1 KGHSH, CDR2 LQKENI. The V end was cut by 2 bases, the J end by 6 bases, with 8 bases between. This CDR3 spans 13 amino acids. The CDR3 DNA sequence: TGTGCCAGCTCACCAATACGCGGTCAGCCCCAGCATTTT. Protein product: CASSPIRGQPQHF. Full variable domain (missing parts from reference TRBV18 and TRBJ1-5): NAGVMQNPRHLVRRRGQEARLRCSPMKGHSHVYWYRQLPEEGLKFMVYLQKENIIDESGMPKERFSAEFPKEGPSILRIQQVVRGDSAAYFCASSPIRGQPQHFGDGTRLSIL.

The V call is TRBV7-3, the J call TRBJ2-2, with TRBD1 matching 8 bases. Unmatched junction bases numbered 4, after V lost 4 bases and J lost 3 bases. The V gene's germline CDR1 is SGHTA and CDR2 FQGTGA. There are 15 residues in the CDR3. The chain's CDR3 is CASSSRTGYTGELFF. In DNA, the CDR3 is TGTGCCAGCAGCTCAAGGACAGGGTACACCGGGGAGCTGTTTTTT.

The chain carries TRBV18 and TRBJ1-5; D remains ambiguous. Germline CDR1 KGHSH, CDR2 LQKENI. V lost 2 bases and J lost 10, with 15 bases in between. The CDR3 length is 14 residues. DNA for the CDR3: TGTGCCAGCTCACCAGAGGCTGGGTATGATCCCCAGCATTTT. As protein: CASSPEAGYDPQHF. The full variable domain, in which reference TRBV18 and TRBJ1-5 provide the parts outside the CDR3, is NAGVMQNPRHLVRRRGQEARLRCSPMKGHSHVYWYRQLPEEGLKFMVYLQKENIIDESGMPKERFSAEFPKEGPSILRIQQVVRGDSAAYFCASSPEAGYDPQHFGDGTRLSIL.

Details on this clone: At one boundary the junction diverges from the germline segment, which might be a read error. This chain joins TRBV7-9 and TRBJ1-2; no firm D call. CDR3 length: 12 amino acids. CDR1 is SEHNR and CDR2 is FQNEAQ in the germline V gene (reference sequence). CDR3 loop: CSSSVGGSGYTF. The CDR3 region has the DNA TGTTCCAGCAGCGTAGGAGGGAGTGGCTACACCTTC.

Only one count was recorded for this clone. This sequence joins TRBV2 and TRBJ2-1; a weak D match, TRBD2 (6 bases). The CDR3 is 15 amino acids. V lost 5 bases, J lost 2 bases, and 13 bases lay in between. Germline CDR1 and CDR2: SNHLY and FYNNEI. The CDR3 reads CASSLGGDAYNEQFF. The CDR3 region has the DNA TGTGCCAGCAGTCTGGGCGGGGATGCCTACAATGAGCAGTTCTTC.

The J gene is TRBJ2-2, the V gene TRBV6-6; D is perhaps TRBD2 (5 bases). The CDR3 runs to 16 residues. Between the trimmed V and J ends, which lost 6 bases and 5 bases, there was a span of 19 bases. Germline V lookup: CDR1 MNHNY, CDR2 SVGAGI (reference sequence). This CDR3 reads CASSPPGDRRTGELFF. The CDR3 DNA follows: TGTGCCAGCAGCCCACCCGGGGATCGGAGGACCGGGGAGCTGTTTTTT.

This clone turned up a few times. This sequence joins TRBV4-1 and TRBJ1-1; D not resolved. With 4 bases removed from V and 5 bases from J, the gap between germline ends came to 5 bases. Per the germline V gene, CDR1 is MGHRA and CDR2 is YSYEKL. The CDR3 is 11 amino acids. The CDR3 DNA reads as TGCGCCAGCAGCCCCGTAACTGAAGCTTTCTTT. Its protein is CASSPVTEAFF.

The gene calls are TRBV10-3 and TRBJ1-1; D is ambiguous. V shed 6 bases and J shed 7 bases, with 9 bases lying between them. CDR1 ENHRY and CDR2 SYGVKD come from the germline V gene. CDR3 size: 11 residues. The CDR3 DNA is TGTGCCATCAGCCCCGGGATTGAAGCTTTCTTT. This gives the protein CAISPGIEAFF.

V and J are TRBV21-1 and TRBJ2-7; the D segment call TRBD1 is taken from the table without a DNA check. TRBV21-1 is an annotated pseudogene. The CDR3 length is 18 residues. The CDR3 nucleotides read TGTGCCAGCAGCATACAGACCCCGGGACAGGGGGAATCGTACGAGCAGTACTTC. Its translation: CASSIQTPGQGESYEQYF.

The gene calls are TRBV6-6 and TRBJ2-1; no definite D call. CDR3 length equals 11 residues. V was clipped by 8 bases and J by 12 bases, with 14 bases between them. From germline, CDR1 is MNHNY and CDR2 SVGAGI (reference sequence). The CDR3: CASFFPPVQFF. The CDR3 nucleotides read TGTGCCAGCTTCTTCCCTCCCGTGCAGTTCTTC.

This clone has only a few counts. The genes are TRBV6-5 and TRBJ1-1, with a weak D call TRBD1 (5 bases). Germline loops: CDR1 MNHEY, CDR2 SVGAGI. The CDR3 runs to 13 residues. Trimming removed 10 bases from V and 5 bases from J, with 17 bases in between. CDR3 sequence: CATRRAGMTEAFF. The CDR3 DNA sequence: TGTGCCACCAGAAGGGCAGGGATGACTGAAGCTTTCTTT.